The 27 T cell receptor beta chains presented below share a single source sample, sequenced in a study of T cells in Graves' hyperthyroidism and ophthalmopathy. Amplification of TCR beta CDR3 regions used RNA as the template. A set of HTBI primers served as the primers for a first-round RT-PCR of the TCR CDR3. TCRdb recomputed calls from the multiplex PCR reads with MiXCR, one row per CDR3 protein. The sample has around 350,000 distinct CDR3 sequences, about a fifth seen once. Sequences were obtained from blood. These receptors were collected from a woman aged 18-29 years with Graves' hyperthyroidism.

This clonotype has a count of ten or more. The gene calls are TRBV7-3 and TRBJ2-7; no definite D call. V was pared by 11 bases and J by 4 bases, with 21 bases between. The CDR3 runs to 14 residues. Germline-derived CDR1 and CDR2 are SGHTA and FQGTGA. The CDR3 spells CAGVWVISEYEQYF. The CDR3 DNA follows: TGTGCCGGAGTTTGGGTAATTTCTGAATACGAGCAGTACTTC.

The sample holds many counts of this clonotype. The chain recombines TRBV6-2 or TRBV6-3 with TRBJ2-2, with 14 bases matching TRBD2. This CDR3 has 18 amino acids. The germline V gene encodes CDR1 MNHEY and CDR2 SVGEGT. The ends lost 5 bases at V and 1 base at J; junction bases unmatched: 6. Here the CDR3 DNA reads TGTGCCAGCAGTATCGGGACTAGCGGGGGCCTGAACACCGGGGAGCTGTTTTTT. Protein product: CASSIGTSGGLNTGELFF.

This clonotype was seen ten or more times. The genes are TRBV4-2 and TRBJ1-2, with 10 bases lining up with TRBD1. Losses at the gene ends were 2 bases for V and 0 bases for J; bases not matched to a gene: 15. The CDR3 loop spans 20 amino acids. Germline V gives CDR1 LGHNA, CDR2 YNFKEQ. The DNA of the CDR3 is TGTGCCAGCAGCCAACGACAGGGGGCCCCGCACATTAAAGCTAACTATGGCTACACCTTC. Translating it yields CASSQRQGAPHIKANYGYTF.

This clonotype was recorded at least ten times. CDR3 residues: CSASLRGYEQYF. CDR3 sequence (DNA): TGCAGTGCTAGTTTAAGGGGGTACGAGCAGTACTTC. This chain joins TRBV20-1 and TRBJ2-7; D may be TRBD1 (6 bases). V lost 3 bases to trimming and J lost 4 bases, with 10 bases between them. The length of the CDR3 is 12 residues. Germline lookup yields CDR1 DFQATT and CDR2 SNEGSKA (reference sequence).

This clonotype was counted many times. V usage is TRBV12-3 or TRBV12-4 and J usage is TRBJ1-2; the D gene is possibly TRBD1 (5 bases). This CDR3 is built from 13 residues. Deletions cut 5 bases from V and 8 bases from J, with 15 bases between. The CDR3 region is CASSQRRDGGYTF. The CDR3 bases are TGTGCCAGCAGTCAAAGAAGGGACGGCGGCTACACCTTC.

This clonotype has a count of ten or more. The V and J genes are TRBV11-1 and TRBJ1-1, with TRBD1 matching 7 bases. There are 17 residues in the CDR3. Germline assignment: CDR1 SGHAT and CDR2 FQDESV (reference sequence). The junction had 14 bases not matched to a gene; V was cut back by 3 bases and J by 4 bases. CDR3 sequence: CASSLGAVTGVGTEAFF. CDR3 nucleotide sequence: TGTGCCAGCAGCTTGGGGGCCGTCACAGGGGTCGGCACTGAAGCTTTCTTT.

This clonotype was seen once. V usage is TRBV12-3 or TRBV12-4 and J usage is TRBJ1-5, with 7 bases aligning to TRBD1. Trimming took 2 bases from V and 5 from J; bases not matched to a gene: 6. This CDR3 has 15 amino acids. CDR3 DNA: TGTGCCAGCAGTTTAAGGACAGGCGGAGATCAGCCCCAGCATTTT. Translated: CASSLRTGGDQPQHF.

The chain carries TRBV15 and TRBJ1-2; D is unresolved. Trimming took 0 bases from V and 7 from J, leaving 9 bases between them. The CDR3 loop spans 13 amino acids. CDR1 is LNHNV and CDR2 is YYDKDF in the germline V gene (reference sequence). The CDR3 nucleotides are TGTGCCACCAGCAGAGATAGGGTCGTTGGCTACACCTTC. It translates to CATSRDRVVGYTF.

This chain uses TRBV2 with TRBJ1-2; D remains unclear. The CDR3 consists of 14 residues. The V and J ends lost 4 bases and 0 bases respectively, with 9 bases between them. The germline V gene has CDR1 SNHLY and CDR2 FYNNEI. This CDR3 reads CASSGRVANYGYTF. CDR3 nucleotides: TGTGCCAGCAGTGGGAGGGTAGCTAACTATGGCTACACCTTC.

The chain combines TRBV7-9 with TRBJ2-5; possible D gene TRBD1, 5 bases. The germline gives CDR1 SEHNR, CDR2 FQNEAQ (reference sequence). V shed 6 bases and J shed 1 base, with 18 bases lying between them. The CDR3 length is 16 residues. The CDR3 DNA is TGTGCCAGCAGTCGGACACGGCCAACCTTCCAAGAGACCCAGTACTTC. Its translation: CASSRTRPTFQETQYF.

This clonotype came up many times. The chain links TRBV9 to TRBJ1-1; the D is unclear. This CDR3 is built from 15 residues. CDR1 and CDR2 from the germline V gene are SGDLS and YYNGEE. Trimming removed 4 bases from V and 1 base from J, with 14 bases in between. The CDR3 DNA follows: TGTGCCAGCAGCCCCTGGGGTGATAAGAACACTGAAGCTTTCTTT. Translated, it gives CASSPWGDKNTEAFF.

Ten or more counts support this clonotype. CDR3 sequence (DNA): TGTGCCAGCAGCCGCGGGGGACAGGGCGGAGACTACGAGCAGTACTTC. Encoded protein: CASSRGGQGGDYEQYF. This chain uses TRBV16 with TRBJ2-7; 9 bases fit TRBD1. Germline CDR1 is KGHSY and CDR2 is FQNENV. V lost 4 bases, J lost 3 bases, and 10 bases stayed unmatched. The CDR3 extends over 16 amino acids.

This clonotype occurred many times. The chain combines TRBV6-2 or TRBV6-3 with TRBJ2-7; D gene unclear. Germline V lookup: CDR1 MNHEY, CDR2 SVGEGT. Trimming took 0 bases from V and 1 from J, leaving 7 bases between them. CDR3 size: 14 residues. The CDR3 bases are TGTGCCAGCAGTTACTCAGGCGGATCCTACGAGCAGTACTTC. Its translation is CASSYSGGSYEQYF.

This clonotype has a count of ten or more. This sequence joins TRBV20-1 and TRBJ2-7; D is perhaps TRBD1 or TRBD2 (5 bases each). Trimming cost V 0 bases and J 6 bases, with 12 bases left between them. The CDR3 spans 13 residues. CDR1 is DFQATT and CDR2 is SNEGSKA in the germline V gene (reference sequence). CDR3 sequence (DNA): TGCAGTGCTAGAGATGGTGGGGGACGCGAGCAGTACTTC. Translating it yields CSARDGGGREQYF.

This clonotype was observed a few times. This chain uses TRBV11-2 with TRBJ2-7; no clear D. V lost 3 bases and J 2 bases, leaving 8 bases between the germline ends. The CDR3 consists of 13 residues. CDR1 is SGHAT, CDR2 FQNNGV, per germline. The CDR3 here is CASSFGPPYEQYF. DNA for the CDR3: TGTGCCAGCAGCTTTGGACCCCCCTACGAGCAGTACTTC.

This clonotype was recorded many times. V is TRBV30 and J is TRBJ1-5; D perhaps matches TRBD1 (5 bases). The CDR3 sequence is 12 residues long. V lost 7 bases to trimming and J lost 7 bases, with 14 bases between them. Germline lookup yields CDR1 GTSNPN and CDR2 SVGIG (reference sequence). CDR3: CAYSGVGQPQHF. In DNA, the CDR3 is TGTGCCTATTCGGGGGTGGGACAGCCCCAGCATTTT.

The J gene is TRBJ1-3, the V gene TRBV5-1; possible D gene TRBD1, 6 bases. Trimming took off 5 bases at V and 0 bases at J, with 12 bases between the two ends. Germline V gives CDR1 SGHRS, CDR2 YFSETQ. The CDR3 has 15 amino acids. The CDR3 DNA reads TGCGCCAGCAGACGCGACAGGAACTCTGGAAACACCATATATTTT. Protein sequence: CASRRDRNSGNTIYF. Full variable domain (remainder filled in from reference TRBV5-1 and TRBJ1-3): KAGVTQTPRYLIKTRGQQVTLSCSPISGHRSVSWYQQTPGQGLQFLFEYFSETQRNKGNFPGRFSGRQFSNSRSEMNVSTLELGDSALYLCASRRDRNSGNTIYFGEGSWLTVV.

Many counts were recorded for this clonotype. The chain has TRBV12-3 or TRBV12-4 and TRBJ1-1, with D possibly being TRBD1 (6 bases). The CDR3 has 14 amino acids. Trimming took off 4 bases at V and 2 bases at J, with 11 bases between the two ends. The CDR3 spells CASSSNRDNTEAFF. The CDR3 DNA sequence: TGTGCCAGCAGTTCCAACAGGGATAACACTGAAGCTTTCTTT.

This clonotype was counted many times. The V and J genes are TRBV20-1 and TRBJ2-7; D unresolved. CDR1 DFQATT and CDR2 SNEGSKA come from the germline V gene (reference sequence). V was cut by 3 bases and J by 4 bases, with 16 bases left in between. The CDR3 sequence is 14 residues long. CDR3: CSASPINPSYEQYF. CDR3 nucleotides: TGCAGTGCTAGCCCCATTAACCCTTCGTACGAGCAGTACTTC.

This clonotype was found many times. The CDR3 DNA is TGTGCCAGCAGATTTACGGGGGACAGAGAGTCGGAGAATCAGCCCCAGCATTTT. Its protein is CASRFTGDRESENQPQHF. The chain has TRBV6-5 and TRBJ1-5; 7 bases fit TRBD1. Germline assignment: CDR1 MNHEY and CDR2 SVGAGI. The CDR3 consists of 18 residues. V lost 6 bases, J lost 4 bases, and 18 bases stayed unmatched.

On this clonotype: One end of the junction is discordant with germline, which a read error may explain. The gene calls are TRBV7-2 and TRBJ1-5, with 7 bases that match TRBD1. CDR1 and CDR2 from the germline V gene are SGHTA and FQGNSA. The CDR3 totals 15 residues. CDR3 in amino acids: CASSTGAYGNQPQHF. DNA of the CDR3: TGTGCCAGCAGTACAGGGGCCTATGGCAATCAGCCCCAACATTTT.

Many counts were recorded for this clonotype. The chain couples TRBV24-1 to TRBJ1-2; possibly TRBD1 for D (6 bases). Germline CDR1 reads KGHDR; CDR2 reads SFDVKD. The V end was cut by 3 bases, the J end by 5 bases, with 9 bases between. The CDR3 sequence is 13 residues long. The CDR3 DNA is TGTGCCACCAGTGATGTGCAGGGGTATGGCTACACCTTC. Its translation is CATSDVQGYGYTF.

This clonotype was picked up many times. The chain recombines TRBV6-1 with TRBJ2-7; the D gene is possibly TRBD2 (6 bases). Germline CDR1 reads MNHNS; CDR2 reads SASEGT. V gave up 5 bases and J gave up 1 base, with 12 bases separating them. This CDR3 is built from 14 residues. CDR3 in DNA: TGTGCCAGCAGTCAGCGGGCGTTTTCCTACGAGCAGTACTTC. This translates into CASSQRAFSYEQYF.

This clonotype was seen repeatedly, ten times or more. This chain joins TRBV4-1 and TRBJ1-3, with TRBD1 as a possible D gene (5 bases). Trimming removed 2 bases at V and 2 bases at J, with 10 bases between. CDR1 MGHRA and CDR2 YSYEKL come from the germline V gene. The CDR3 contains 15 residues. The CDR3 DNA follows: TGCGCCAGCAGCCAACCGGGACGGACTGGAAACACCATATATTTT. Translation: CASSQPGRTGNTIYF.

The J gene is TRBJ2-7, the V gene TRBV18; 15 bases are shared with TRBD2. The CDR3 runs to 15 residues. With V trimmed by 3 bases and J by 6 bases, 3 bases remained unmatched. Germline CDR1 reads KGHSH; CDR2 reads LQKENI. CDR3 protein: CASSPQGLAGGEQYF. In DNA, the CDR3 is TGTGCCAGCTCACCCCAGGGACTAGCGGGGGGCGAGCAGTACTTC.

This clonotype was seen ten or more times. The CDR3 sequence: CASTEGPSFSYEQYF. For the CDR3, the DNA is TGTGCCAGCACCGAGGGACCATCCTTCTCCTACGAGCAGTACTTC. The rearrangement uses TRBV6-1 and TRBJ2-7, with D perhaps assigned TRBD1 or TRBD2 (5 bases each). The V end lost 7 bases, the J end lost 0 bases, and 16 bases lay between the germline ends. Germline CDR1 and CDR2: MNHNS and SASEGT. The CDR3 spans 15 residues.

The table lists this clonotype with many counts. The chain employs TRBV7-9 and TRBJ1-5, with D maybe TRBD1 (6 bases). V was clipped by 5 bases and J by 3 bases, with 11 bases between them. Germline V gene lookup returns CDR1 SEHNR and CDR2 FQNEAQ (reference sequence). This CDR3 spans 14 amino acids. CDR3 in DNA: TGTGCCAGCAGCCAGGACAGTTACAATCAGCCCCAGCATTTT. Residues: CASSQDSYNQPQHF.